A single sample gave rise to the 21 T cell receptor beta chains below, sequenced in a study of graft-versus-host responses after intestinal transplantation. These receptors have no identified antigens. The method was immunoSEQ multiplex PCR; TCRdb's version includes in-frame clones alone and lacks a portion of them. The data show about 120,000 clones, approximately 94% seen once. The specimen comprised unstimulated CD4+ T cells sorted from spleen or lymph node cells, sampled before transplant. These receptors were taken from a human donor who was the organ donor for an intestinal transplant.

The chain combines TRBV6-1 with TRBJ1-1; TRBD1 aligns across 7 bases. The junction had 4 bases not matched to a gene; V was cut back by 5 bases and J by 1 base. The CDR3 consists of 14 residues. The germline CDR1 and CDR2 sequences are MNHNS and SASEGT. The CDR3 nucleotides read TGTGCCAGCAGTAGCGGGACAGCGAACACTGAAGCTTTCTTT. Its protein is CASSSGTANTEAFF.

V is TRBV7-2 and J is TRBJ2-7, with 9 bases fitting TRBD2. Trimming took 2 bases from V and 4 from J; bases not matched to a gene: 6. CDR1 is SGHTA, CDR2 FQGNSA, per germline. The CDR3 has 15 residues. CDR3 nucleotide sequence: TGTGCCAGCAGCTTAAAGGCGGGAGGGCCGTACGAGCAGTACTTC. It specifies CASSLKAGGPYEQYF.

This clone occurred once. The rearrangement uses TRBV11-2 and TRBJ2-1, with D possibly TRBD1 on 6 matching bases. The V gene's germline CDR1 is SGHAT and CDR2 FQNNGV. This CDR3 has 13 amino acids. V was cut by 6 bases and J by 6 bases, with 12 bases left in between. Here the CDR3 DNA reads TGTGCCAGCAGACCTGGGGGCGGCAATGAGCAGTTCTTC. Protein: CASRPGGGNEQFF.

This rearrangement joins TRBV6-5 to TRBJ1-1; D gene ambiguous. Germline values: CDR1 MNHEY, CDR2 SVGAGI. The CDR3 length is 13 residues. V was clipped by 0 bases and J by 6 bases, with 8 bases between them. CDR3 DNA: TGTGCCAGCAGTTACTCGCAGCCCTCTGAAGCTTTCTTT. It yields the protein CASSYSQPSEAFF.

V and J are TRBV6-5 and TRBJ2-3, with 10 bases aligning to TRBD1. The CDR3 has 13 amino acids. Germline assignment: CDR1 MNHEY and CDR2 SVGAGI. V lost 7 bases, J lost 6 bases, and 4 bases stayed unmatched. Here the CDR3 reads CASKGQGPDTQYF. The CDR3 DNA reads TGTGCCAGCAAGGGACAGGGGCCGGATACGCAGTATTTT.

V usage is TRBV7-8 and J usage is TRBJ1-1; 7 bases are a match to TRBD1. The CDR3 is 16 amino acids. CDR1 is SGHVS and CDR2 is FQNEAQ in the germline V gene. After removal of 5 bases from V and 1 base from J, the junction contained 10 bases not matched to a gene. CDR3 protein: CASSRAEGAGNTEAFF. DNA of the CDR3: TGTGCCAGCAGCCGGGCTGAGGGGGCGGGGAACACTGAAGCTTTCTTT.

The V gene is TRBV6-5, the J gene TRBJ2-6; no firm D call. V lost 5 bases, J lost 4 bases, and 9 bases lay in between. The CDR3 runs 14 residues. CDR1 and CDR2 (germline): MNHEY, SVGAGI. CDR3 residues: CASSANRGANVLTF. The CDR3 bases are TGTGCCAGCAGTGCGAACCGGGGGGCCAACGTCCTGACTTTC.

This chain's CDR3 is CASSLGLAGVYGQFF. CDR3 nucleotide sequence: TGTGCCAGTAGCCTGGGACTAGCGGGAGTTTATGGGCAGTTCTTC. The chain links TRBV19 to TRBJ2-1; TRBD2 agrees at 14 bases. The CDR3 is 15 residues long. From germline, CDR1 is LNHDA and CDR2 SQIVND (reference sequence). The J segment lost 12 bases and the V segment lost 6 bases, leaving 10 bases of the junction unmatched.

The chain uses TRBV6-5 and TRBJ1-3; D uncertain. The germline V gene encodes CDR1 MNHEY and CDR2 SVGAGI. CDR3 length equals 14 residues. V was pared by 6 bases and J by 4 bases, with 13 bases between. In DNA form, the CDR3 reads TGTGCCAGCAGAGATACCATGACCGGAAACACCATATATTTT. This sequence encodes CASRDTMTGNTIYF.

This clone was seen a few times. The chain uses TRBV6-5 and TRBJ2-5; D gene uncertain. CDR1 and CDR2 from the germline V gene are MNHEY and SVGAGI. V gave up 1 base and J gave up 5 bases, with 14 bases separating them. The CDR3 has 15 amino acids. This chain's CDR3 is CASSYYWLSAETQYF. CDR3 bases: TGTGCCAGCAGTTACTACTGGCTAAGCGCGGAGACCCAGTACTTC.

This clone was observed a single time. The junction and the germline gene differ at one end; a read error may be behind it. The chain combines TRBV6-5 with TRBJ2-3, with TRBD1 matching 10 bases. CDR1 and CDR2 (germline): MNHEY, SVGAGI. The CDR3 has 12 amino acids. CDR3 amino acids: CASSYGGTGEHF. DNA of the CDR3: TGTGCCAGCAGTTACGGGGGGACAGGGGAGCATTTT.

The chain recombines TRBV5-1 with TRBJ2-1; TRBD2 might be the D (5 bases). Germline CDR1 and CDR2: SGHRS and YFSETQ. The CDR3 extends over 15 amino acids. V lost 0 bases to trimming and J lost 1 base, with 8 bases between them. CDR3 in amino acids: CASSLGRFSYNEQFF. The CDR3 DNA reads TGCGCCAGCAGCTTGGGGAGGTTTTCCTACAATGAGCAGTTCTTC. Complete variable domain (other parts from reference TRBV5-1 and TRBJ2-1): KAGVTQTPRYLIKTRGQQVTLSCSPISGHRSVSWYQQTPGQGLQFLFEYFSETQRNKGNFPGRFSGRQFSNSRSEMNVSTLELGDSALYLCASSLGRFSYNEQFFGPGTRLTVL.

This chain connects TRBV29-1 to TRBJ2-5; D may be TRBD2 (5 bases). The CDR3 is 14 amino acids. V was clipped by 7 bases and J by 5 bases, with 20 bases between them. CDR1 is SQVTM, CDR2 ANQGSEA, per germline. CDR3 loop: CSASVPTRGETQYF. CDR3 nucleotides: TGCAGCGCCAGCGTTCCGACCCGAGGGGAGACCCAGTACTTC.

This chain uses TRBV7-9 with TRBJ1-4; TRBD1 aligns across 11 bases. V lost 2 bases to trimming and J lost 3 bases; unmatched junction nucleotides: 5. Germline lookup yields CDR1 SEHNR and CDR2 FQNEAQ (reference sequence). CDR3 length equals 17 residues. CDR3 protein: CASSLRTGGFSNEKLFF. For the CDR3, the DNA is TGTGCCAGCAGCTTACGGACAGGGGGCTTTTCTAATGAAAAACTGTTTTTT. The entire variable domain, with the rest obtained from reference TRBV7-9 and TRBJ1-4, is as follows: DTGVSQNPRHKITKRGQNVTFRCDPISEHNRLYWYRQTLGQGPEFLTYFQNEAQLEKSRLLSDRFSAERPKGSFSTLEIQRTEQGDSAMYLCASSLRTGGFSNEKLFFGSGTQLSVL.

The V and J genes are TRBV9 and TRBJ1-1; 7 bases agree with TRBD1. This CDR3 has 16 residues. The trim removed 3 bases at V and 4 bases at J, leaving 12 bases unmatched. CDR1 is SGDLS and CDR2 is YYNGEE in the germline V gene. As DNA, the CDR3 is TGTGCCAGCAGCGCCAGCAACAGGGGAAGTGGCACTGAAGCTTTCTTT. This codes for CASSASNRGSGTEAFF.

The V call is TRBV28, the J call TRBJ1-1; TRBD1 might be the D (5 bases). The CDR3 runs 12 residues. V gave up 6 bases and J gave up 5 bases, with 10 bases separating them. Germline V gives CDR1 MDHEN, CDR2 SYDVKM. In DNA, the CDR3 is TGTGCCAGCAGGTCCAGGGAGACTGAAGCTTTCTTT. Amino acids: CASRSRETEAFF.

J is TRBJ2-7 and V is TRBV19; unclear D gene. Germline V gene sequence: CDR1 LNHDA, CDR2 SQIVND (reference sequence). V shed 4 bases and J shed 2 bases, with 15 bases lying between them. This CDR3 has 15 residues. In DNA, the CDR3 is TGTGCCAGTAGTAATGGAGTAGCTGGTGCCTACGAGCAGTACTTC. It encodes CASSNGVAGAYEQYF.

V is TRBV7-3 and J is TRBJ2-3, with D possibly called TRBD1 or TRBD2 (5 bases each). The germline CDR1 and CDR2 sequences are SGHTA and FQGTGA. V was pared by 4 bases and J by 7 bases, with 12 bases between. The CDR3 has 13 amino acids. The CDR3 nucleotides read TGTGCCAGCAGCTGGGGACCGGTGAATACGCAGTATTTT. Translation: CASSWGPVNTQYF.

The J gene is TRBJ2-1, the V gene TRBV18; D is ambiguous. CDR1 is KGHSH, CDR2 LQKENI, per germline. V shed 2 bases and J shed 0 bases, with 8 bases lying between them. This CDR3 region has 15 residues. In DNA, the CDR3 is TGTGCCAGCTCACCAGTCCCGAGCTCCTACAATGAGCAGTTCTTC. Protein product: CASSPVPSSYNEQFF.

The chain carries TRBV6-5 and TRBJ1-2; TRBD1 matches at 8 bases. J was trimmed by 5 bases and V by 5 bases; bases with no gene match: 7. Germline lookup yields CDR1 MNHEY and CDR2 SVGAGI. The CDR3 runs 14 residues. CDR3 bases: TGTGCCAGCAGTGACCCGGACAGGGTTTATGGCTACACCTTC. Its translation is CASSDPDRVYGYTF.

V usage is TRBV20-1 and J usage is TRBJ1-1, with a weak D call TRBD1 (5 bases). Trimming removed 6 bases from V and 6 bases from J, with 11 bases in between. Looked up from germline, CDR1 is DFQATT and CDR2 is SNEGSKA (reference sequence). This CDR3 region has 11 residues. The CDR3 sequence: CSAGDFAEAFF. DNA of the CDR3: TGCAGTGCAGGGGACTTCGCTGAAGCTTTCTTT.